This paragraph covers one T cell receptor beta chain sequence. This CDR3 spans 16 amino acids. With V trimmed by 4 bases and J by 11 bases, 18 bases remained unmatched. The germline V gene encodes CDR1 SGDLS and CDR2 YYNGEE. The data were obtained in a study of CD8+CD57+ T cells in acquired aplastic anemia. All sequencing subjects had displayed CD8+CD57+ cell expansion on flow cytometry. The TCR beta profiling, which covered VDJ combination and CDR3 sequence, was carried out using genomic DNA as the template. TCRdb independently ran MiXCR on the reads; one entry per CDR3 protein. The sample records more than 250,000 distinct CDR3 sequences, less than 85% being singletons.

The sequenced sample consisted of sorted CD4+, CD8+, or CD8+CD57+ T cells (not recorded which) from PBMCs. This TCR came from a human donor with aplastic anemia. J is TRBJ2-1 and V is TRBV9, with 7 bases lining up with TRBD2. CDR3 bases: TGTGCCAGCAGCTTTCAAAAGAACGGGGGGAATGATCAGCAGTTCTTC. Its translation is CASSFQKNGGNDQQFF.